These 14 T cell receptor beta chains share one sample of origin, sequenced in a study of blood T cell repertoires in COVID-19. Here immunoSEQ multiplex PCR was the method, and the copy in TCRdb shows in-frame clones only, minus some. The sample consists of around 440,000 clones, about 87% of them appearing once. Sequencing was performed on peripheral blood. All receptors come from a woman in her forties or fifties with COVID-19, enrolled during active disease.

V gene TRBV28 combines with J gene TRBJ1-4; D not certain. The V end was cut by 6 bases, the J end by 5 bases, with 10 bases between. CDR3 length: 13 residues. Germline assignment: CDR1 MDHEN and CDR2 SYDVKM. CDR3 loop: CASSPTGNEKLFF. The CDR3 coding sequence is TGTGCCAGCAGCCCGACGGGGAATGAAAAACTGTTTTTT.

The genes are TRBV11-2 and TRBJ2-3; 9 nucleotides agree with TRBD1. Germline V gene lookup returns CDR1 SGHAT and CDR2 FQNNGV. The CDR3 has 14 residues. V dropped 3 bases and J dropped 4; count of bases not matched to a gene: 2. The CDR3 reads CASSLDRGSDTQYF. CDR3 sequence (DNA): TGTGCCAGCAGCTTGGACAGGGGTTCAGATACGCAGTATTTT.

This chain links TRBV6-5 with TRBJ2-3; TRBD2 matches 8 bases. The ends lost 0 bases at V and 5 bases at J; junction bases unmatched: 4. The CDR3 is 15 residues long. From germline, CDR1 is MNHEY and CDR2 SVGAGI. The CDR3 loop is CASSYSLAGLDTQYF. The CDR3 coding sequence is TGTGCCAGCAGTTACTCTTTAGCGGGGCTAGATACGCAGTATTTT.

The chain employs TRBV3-1 (or the pseudogene TRBV3-2) and TRBJ2-1; D perhaps matches TRBD1 (6 bases). Between the trimmed V and J ends, which lost 0 bases and 4 bases, there was a span of 10 bases. The CDR3 is 15 amino acids. Germline CDR1 reads LGHDT; CDR2 reads YNNKEL (reference sequence). CDR3 sequence: CASSQDLQGYNEQFF. The DNA for the CDR3 is TGTGCCAGCAGCCAAGATCTACAGGGATACAATGAGCAGTTCTTC.

The V call is TRBV4-1, the J call TRBJ1-1, with 9 positions matching TRBD1. Germline CDR1 is MGHRA and CDR2 is YSYEKL. The CDR3 has 15 residues. V lost 1 base and J lost 4; bases outside the gene matches: 4. CDR3 protein: CASSQVRDRVTEAFF. The CDR3, as DNA: TGCGCCAGCAGCCAAGTCCGGGACAGGGTCACTGAAGCTTTCTTT.

In this sample, this clone turned up a few times. The chain carries TRBV9 and TRBJ1-3, with TRBD1 as a possible D gene (6 bases). Germline V gene lookup returns CDR1 SGDLS and CDR2 YYNGEE. Trimming pared 4 bases from V and 0 bases from J, leaving 11 bases between. This CDR3 region has 15 residues. The CDR3 coding sequence is TGTGCCAGCAGCTTACTGGACAGCTCTGGAAACACCATATATTTT. Protein product: CASSLLDSSGNTIYF.

The CDR3 sequence: CASSSRTGSFTEAFF. CDR3 nucleotides: TGTGCCAGCAGCTCTCGGACAGGGTCATTCACTGAAGCTTTCTTT. The V call is TRBV9, the J call TRBJ1-1; TRBD1 matches at 8 bases. CDR1 and CDR2 (germline): SGDLS, YYNGEE. Trimming cost V 4 bases and J 4 bases; bases outside gene matches: 9. The CDR3 sequence is 15 residues long.

This sequence joins TRBV6-5 and TRBJ1-2; 11 nucleotides match TRBD1. This CDR3 region has 15 residues. J gave up 3 bases and V 6 bases, and 6 bases lay outside the gene matches. Germline V gene lookup returns CDR1 MNHEY and CDR2 SVGAGI. The chain's CDR3 is CASRDRGRGDYGYTF. The CDR3 bases are TGTGCCAGCAGGGACAGGGGGCGCGGAGACTATGGCTACACCTTC.

This clone was seen once. The V gene is TRBV27, the J gene TRBJ2-3, with D possibly matching TRBD1 (5 bases). V gave up 6 bases and J gave up 0 bases, with 13 bases separating them. CDR1 MNHEY and CDR2 SMNVEV come from the germline V gene (reference sequence). This CDR3 has 15 residues. CDR3 protein: CASSPFGASTDTQYF. DNA for the CDR3: TGTGCCAGCAGCCCCTTTGGGGCGAGCACAGATACGCAGTATTTT.

A remark on this clone: The junction does not match germline at one end; this may be a read error. The chain joins TRBV28 to TRBJ1-2, with TRBD1 matching over 10 bases. CDR1 MDHEN and CDR2 SYDVKM come from the germline V gene. CDR3 length: 14 amino acids. This chain's CDR3 is CASILRGTGDGYTF. The CDR3 nucleotides are TGTGCCAGCATTTTAAGGGGGACAGGGGATGGCTACACCTTC.

V usage is TRBV6-5 and J usage is TRBJ1-1, with 7 bases matching TRBD1. J was trimmed by 4 bases and V by 2 bases; bases with no gene match: 7. The CDR3 covers 15 residues. Per the germline V gene, CDR1 is MNHEY and CDR2 is SVGAGI. This CDR3 reads CASSYRGRWVTEAFF. CDR3 DNA: TGTGCCAGCAGTTACAGGGGGCGATGGGTCACTGAAGCTTTCTTT.

The chain couples TRBV4-1 to TRBJ2-5; perhaps TRBD2 as D (5 bases). This CDR3 region has 15 residues. Germline V gene sequence: CDR1 MGHRA, CDR2 YSYEKL. The V gene lost 1 base and the J gene lost 1 base, with 10 bases spanning the gap. CDR3 bases: TGCGCCAGCAGCCAAGGCTCCGGGGTCCAAGAGACCCAGTACTTC. Residues: CASSQGSGVQETQYF.

This rearrangement joins TRBV28 to TRBJ2-3, with 7 bases aligning to TRBD2. CDR1 is MDHEN and CDR2 is SYDVKM in the germline V gene. V gave up 3 bases and J gave up 1 base; unmatched junction bases: 10. CDR3 size: 17 residues. In nucleotides, the CDR3 is TGTGCCAGCAGTTTCGGTACTAGCGCTTACGGCACAGATACGCAGTATTTT. This translates into CASSFGTSAYGTDTQYF.

The genes are TRBV29-1 and TRBJ1-1; no firm D call. Germline CDR1 and CDR2: SQVTM and ANQGSEA. This CDR3 comprises 13 residues. V was pared by 8 bases and J by 3 bases, with 16 bases between. CDR3 sequence: CSYLRDLDTEAFF. Here the CDR3 DNA reads TGCAGCTACCTACGGGATCTCGACACTGAAGCTTTCTTT.